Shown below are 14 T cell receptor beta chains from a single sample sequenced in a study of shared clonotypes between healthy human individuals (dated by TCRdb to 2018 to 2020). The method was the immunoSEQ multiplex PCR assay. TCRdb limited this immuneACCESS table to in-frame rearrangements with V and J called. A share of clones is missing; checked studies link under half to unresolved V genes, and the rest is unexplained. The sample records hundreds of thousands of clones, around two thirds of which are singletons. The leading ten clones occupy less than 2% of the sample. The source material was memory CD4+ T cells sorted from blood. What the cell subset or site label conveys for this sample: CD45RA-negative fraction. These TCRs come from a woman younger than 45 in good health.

The chain's CDR3 is CASSETSGRLEQYF. The CDR3 nucleotides read TGTGCCAGCAGTGAGACTAGCGGGAGACTCGAGCAGTACTTC. This chain uses TRBV6-1 with TRBJ2-7; 12 bases line up with TRBD2. The CDR3 covers 14 residues. Germline V gene data show CDR1 as MNHNS and CDR2 as SASEGT. Trimming at V came to 3 bases and at J to 6 bases, leaving 3 bases not matched to a gene.

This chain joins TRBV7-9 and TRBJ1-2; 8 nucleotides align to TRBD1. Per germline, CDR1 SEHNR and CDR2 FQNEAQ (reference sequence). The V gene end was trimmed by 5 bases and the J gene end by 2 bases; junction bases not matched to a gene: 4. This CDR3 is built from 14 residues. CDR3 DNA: TGTGCCAGCAGCACGAGGGACAGGAACTATGGCTACACCTTC. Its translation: CASSTRDRNYGYTF.

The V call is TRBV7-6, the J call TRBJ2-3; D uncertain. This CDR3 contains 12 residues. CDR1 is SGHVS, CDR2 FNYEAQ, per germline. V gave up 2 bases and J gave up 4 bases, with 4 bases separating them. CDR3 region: CASSLWADTQYF. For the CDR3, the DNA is TGTGCCAGCAGCTTATGGGCAGATACGCAGTATTTT.

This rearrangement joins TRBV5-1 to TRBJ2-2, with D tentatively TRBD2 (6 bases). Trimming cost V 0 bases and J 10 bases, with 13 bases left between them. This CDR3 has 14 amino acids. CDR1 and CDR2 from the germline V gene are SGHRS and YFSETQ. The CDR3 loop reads CASSLDPGEVELFF. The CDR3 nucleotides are TGCGCCAGCAGCTTGGATCCTGGGGAGGTGGAGCTGTTTTTT.

CDR3 amino acids: CASSNEGRGRGANVLTF. The CDR3, as DNA: TGTGCCAGCAGCAATGAGGGAAGGGGAAGAGGGGCCAACGTCCTGACTTTC. The rearrangement uses TRBV21-1 and TRBJ2-6. TRBV21-1 is shown as a pseudogene. The CDR3 has 17 amino acids.

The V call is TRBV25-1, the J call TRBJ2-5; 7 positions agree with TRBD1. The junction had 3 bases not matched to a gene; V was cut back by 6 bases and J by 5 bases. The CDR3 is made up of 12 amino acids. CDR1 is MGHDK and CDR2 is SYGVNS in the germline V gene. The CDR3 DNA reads TGTGCCAGCAGCAGGGACAGTGAGACCCAGTACTTC. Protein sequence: CASSRDSETQYF.

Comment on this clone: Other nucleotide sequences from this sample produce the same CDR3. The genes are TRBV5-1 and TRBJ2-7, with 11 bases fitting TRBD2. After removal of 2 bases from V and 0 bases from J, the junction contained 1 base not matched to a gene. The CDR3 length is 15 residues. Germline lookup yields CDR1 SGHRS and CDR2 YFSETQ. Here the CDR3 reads CASSFLAGGSYEQYF. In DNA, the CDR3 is TGCGCCAGCAGCTTTCTAGCGGGAGGCTCCTACGAGCAGTACTTC.

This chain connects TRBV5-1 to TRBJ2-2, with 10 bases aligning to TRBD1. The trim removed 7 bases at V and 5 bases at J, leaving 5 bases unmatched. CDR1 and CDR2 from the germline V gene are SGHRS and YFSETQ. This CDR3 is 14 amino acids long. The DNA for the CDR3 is TGCGCCAGCGTGGGGACAGGGGCGACCGGGGAGCTGTTTTTT. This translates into CASVGTGATGELFF.

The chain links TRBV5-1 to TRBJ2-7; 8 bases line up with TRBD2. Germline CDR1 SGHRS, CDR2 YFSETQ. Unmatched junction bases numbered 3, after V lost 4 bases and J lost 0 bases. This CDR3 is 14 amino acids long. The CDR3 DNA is TGCGCCAGCAGCCGGGAGGGAAGCTCCTACGAGCAGTACTTC. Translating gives CASSREGSSYEQYF.

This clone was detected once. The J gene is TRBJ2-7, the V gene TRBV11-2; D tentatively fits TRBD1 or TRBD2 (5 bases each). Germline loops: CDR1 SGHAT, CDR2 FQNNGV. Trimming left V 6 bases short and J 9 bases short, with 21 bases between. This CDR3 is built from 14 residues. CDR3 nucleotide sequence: TGTGCCAGCAGAGAATCGGGACGAAACGGGCGGCAGTACTTC. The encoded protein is CASRESGRNGRQYF.

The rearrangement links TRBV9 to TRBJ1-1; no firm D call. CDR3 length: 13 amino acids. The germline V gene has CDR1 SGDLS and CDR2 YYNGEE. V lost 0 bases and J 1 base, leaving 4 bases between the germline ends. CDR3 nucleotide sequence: TGTGCCAGCAGCGTAGAATGGAACACTGAAGCTTTCTTT. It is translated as CASSVEWNTEAFF.

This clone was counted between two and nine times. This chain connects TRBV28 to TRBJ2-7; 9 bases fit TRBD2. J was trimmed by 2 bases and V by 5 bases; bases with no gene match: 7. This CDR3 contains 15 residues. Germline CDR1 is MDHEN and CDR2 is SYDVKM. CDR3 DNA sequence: TGTGCCAGCAGTGCTGGGACTAGCCAAACCTACGAGCAGTACTTC. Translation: CASSAGTSQTYEQYF.

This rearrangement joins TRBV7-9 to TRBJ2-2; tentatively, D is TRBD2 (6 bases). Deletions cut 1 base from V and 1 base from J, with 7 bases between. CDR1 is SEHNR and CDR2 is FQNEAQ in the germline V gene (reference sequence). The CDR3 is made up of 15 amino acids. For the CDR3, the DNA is TGTGCCAGCAGCTTAGTAGCGGTGAACACCGGGGAGCTGTTTTTT. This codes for CASSLVAVNTGELFF.

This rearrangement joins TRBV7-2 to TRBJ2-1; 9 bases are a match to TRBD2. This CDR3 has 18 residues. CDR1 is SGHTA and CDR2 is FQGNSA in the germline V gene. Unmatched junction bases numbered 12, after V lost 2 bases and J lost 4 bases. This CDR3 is CASSLNGASGTQYNEQFF. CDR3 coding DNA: TGTGCCAGCAGCTTAAACGGGGCTAGCGGGACCCAATACAATGAGCAGTTCTTC.